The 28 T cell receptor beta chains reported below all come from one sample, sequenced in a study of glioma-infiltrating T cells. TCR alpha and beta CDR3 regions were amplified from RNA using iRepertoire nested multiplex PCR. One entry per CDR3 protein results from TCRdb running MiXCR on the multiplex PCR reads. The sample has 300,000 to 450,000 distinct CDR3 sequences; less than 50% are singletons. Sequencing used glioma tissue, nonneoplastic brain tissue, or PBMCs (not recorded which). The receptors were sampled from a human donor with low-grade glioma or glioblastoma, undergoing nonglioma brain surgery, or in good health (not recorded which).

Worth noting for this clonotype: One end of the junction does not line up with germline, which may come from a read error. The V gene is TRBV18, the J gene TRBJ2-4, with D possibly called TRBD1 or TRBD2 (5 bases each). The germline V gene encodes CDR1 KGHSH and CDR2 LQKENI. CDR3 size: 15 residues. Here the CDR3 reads CAGSPPGTAKNIQYF. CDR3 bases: TGTGCCGGCTCCCCCCCGGGGACAGCCAAAAACATTCAGTACTTC.

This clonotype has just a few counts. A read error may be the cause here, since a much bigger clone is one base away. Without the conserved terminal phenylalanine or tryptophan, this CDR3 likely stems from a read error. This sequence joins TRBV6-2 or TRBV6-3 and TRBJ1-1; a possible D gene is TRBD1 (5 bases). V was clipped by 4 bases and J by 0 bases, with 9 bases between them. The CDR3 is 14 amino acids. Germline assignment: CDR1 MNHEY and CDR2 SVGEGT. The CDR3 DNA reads TGTGCCAGCAGTTCACCGACAGTGAACACTGAAGCTTTCCTT. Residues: CASSSPTVNTEAFL.

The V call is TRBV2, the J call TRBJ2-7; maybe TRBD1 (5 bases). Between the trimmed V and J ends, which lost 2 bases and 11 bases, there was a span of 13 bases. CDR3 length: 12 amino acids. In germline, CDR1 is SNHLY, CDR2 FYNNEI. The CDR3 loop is CASSEWGPQKYF. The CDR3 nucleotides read TGTGCCAGCAGTGAATGGGGCCCCCAAAAGTACTTC.

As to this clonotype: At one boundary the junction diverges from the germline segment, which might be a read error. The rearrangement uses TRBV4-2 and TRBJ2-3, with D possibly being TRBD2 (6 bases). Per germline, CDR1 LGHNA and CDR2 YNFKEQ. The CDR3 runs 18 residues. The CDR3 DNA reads TGTGCCAGCAACCAAGAATCATGGGGAGTAGCGGACACAGATACGCAGTATTTT. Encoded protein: CASNQESWGVADTDTQYF.

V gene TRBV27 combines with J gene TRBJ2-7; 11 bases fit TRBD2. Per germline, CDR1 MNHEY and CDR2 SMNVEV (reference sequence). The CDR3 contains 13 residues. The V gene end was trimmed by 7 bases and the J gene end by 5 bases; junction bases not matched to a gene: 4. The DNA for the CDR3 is TGTGCCAGCAAGACTAGCGGGAATGACGAGCAGTACTTC. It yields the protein CASKTSGNDEQYF.

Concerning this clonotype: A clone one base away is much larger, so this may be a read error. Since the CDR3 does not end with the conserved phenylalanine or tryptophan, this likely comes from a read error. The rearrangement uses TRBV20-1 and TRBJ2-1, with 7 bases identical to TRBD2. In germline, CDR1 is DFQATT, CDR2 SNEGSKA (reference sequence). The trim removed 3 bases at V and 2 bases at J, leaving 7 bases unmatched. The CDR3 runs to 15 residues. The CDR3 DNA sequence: TGCAGTGCTAGGCCCGGGGGGTCGGCCTACAATGAGCAGTTCTTA. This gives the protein CSARPGGSAYNEQFL.

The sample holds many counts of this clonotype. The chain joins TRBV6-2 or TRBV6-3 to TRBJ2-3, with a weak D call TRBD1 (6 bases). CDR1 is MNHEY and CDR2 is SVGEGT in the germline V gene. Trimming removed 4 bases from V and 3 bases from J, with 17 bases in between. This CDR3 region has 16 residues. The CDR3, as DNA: TGTGCCAGCAGTTTCGGACAGTCTACCTCTACAGATACGCAGTATTTT. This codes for CASSFGQSTSTDTQYF.

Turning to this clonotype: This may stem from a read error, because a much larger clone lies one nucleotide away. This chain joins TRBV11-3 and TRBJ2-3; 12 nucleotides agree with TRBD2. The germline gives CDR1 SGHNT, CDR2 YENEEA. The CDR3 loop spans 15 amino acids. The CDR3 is CASSLTSGSVDTRYF. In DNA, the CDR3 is TGTGCCAGCAGCTTGACTAGCGGGAGCGTGGATACGCGGTATTTT.

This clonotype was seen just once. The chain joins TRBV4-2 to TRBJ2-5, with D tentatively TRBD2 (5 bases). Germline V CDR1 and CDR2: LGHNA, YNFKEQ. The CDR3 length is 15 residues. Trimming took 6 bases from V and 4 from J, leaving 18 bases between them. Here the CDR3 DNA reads TGTGCCAGCAGTCCCCGGTTCGGGGAAGTAGAGACCCAGTACTTC. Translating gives CASSPRFGEVETQYF.

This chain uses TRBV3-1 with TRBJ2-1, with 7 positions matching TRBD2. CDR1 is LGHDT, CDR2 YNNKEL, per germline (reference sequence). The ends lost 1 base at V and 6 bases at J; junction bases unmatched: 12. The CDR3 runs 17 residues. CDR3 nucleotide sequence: TGTGCCAGCAGCCAAGTGGAGGGAGGGCCCCTACCCAATGAGCAGTTCTTC. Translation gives CASSQVEGGPLPNEQFF.

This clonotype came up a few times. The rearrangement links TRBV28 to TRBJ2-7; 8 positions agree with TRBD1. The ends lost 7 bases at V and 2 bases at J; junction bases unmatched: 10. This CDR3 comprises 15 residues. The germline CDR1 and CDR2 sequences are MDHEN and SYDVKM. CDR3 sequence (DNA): TGTGCCAGCACCCTACCGGGACAGGCAACCTACGAGCAGTACTTC. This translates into CASTLPGQATYEQYF.

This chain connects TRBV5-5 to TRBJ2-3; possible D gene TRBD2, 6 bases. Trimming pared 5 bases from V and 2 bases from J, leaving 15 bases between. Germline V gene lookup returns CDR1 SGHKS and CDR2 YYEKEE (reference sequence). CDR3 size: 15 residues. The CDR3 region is CASSSFREDTDTQYF. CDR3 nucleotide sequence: TGTGCCAGCAGTTCGTTCAGGGAGGACACAGATACGCAGTATTTT. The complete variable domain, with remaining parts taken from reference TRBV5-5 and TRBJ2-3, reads DAGVTQSPTHLIKTRGQQVTLRCSPISGHKSVSWYQQVLGQGPQFIFQYYEKEERGRGNFPDRFSARQFPNYSSELNVNALLLGDSALYLCASSSFREDTDTQYFGPGTRLTVL.

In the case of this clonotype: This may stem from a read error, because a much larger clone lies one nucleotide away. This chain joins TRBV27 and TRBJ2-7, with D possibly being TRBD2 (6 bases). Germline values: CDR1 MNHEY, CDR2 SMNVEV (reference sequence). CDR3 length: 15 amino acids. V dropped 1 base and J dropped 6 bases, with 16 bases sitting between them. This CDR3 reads CASSLYTRIGSEQYF. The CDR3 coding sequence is TGTGCCAGCAGTTTATACACTCGAATCGGGAGCGAGCAGTACTTC.

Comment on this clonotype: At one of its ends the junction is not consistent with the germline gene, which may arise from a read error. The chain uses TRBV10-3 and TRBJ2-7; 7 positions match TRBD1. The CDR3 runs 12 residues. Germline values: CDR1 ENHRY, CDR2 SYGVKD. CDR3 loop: CAIRGTAYEQYF. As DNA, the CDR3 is TGTGCCATCAGGGGGACAGCATACGAACAGTACTTC.

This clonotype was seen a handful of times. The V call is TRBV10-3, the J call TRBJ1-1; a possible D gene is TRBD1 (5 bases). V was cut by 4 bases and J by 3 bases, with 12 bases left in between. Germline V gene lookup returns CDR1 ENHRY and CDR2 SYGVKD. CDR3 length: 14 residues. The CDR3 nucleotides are TGTGCCATCAGTGTCTGGGGGGAAGACACTGAAGCTTTCTTT. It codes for CAISVWGEDTEAFF.

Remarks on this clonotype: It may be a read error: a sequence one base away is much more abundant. CDR3 loop: CASSKDLLGSEQFF. The CDR3 coding sequence is TGCGCCAGCAGCAAAGATTTGTTGGGATCTGAGCAGTTCTTC. V gene TRBV4-3 combines with J gene TRBJ2-1, with D uncertain. This CDR3 is built from 14 residues. Germline values: CDR1 LGHNA, CDR2 YSLEER.

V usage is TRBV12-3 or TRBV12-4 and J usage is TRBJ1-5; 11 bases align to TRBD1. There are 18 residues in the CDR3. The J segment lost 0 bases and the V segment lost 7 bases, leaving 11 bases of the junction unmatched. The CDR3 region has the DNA TGTGCCAGCACTCTCCGGGACAGGGGGGGTTATAGCAATCAGCCCCAGCATTTT. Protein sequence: CASTLRDRGGYSNQPQHF.

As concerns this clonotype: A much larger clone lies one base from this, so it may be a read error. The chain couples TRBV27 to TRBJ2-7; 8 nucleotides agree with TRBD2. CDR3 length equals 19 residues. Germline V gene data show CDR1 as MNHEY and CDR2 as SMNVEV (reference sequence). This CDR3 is CASRPKAHSLAGLSYGQYF. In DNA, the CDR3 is TGTGCCAGCAGGCCTAAGGCGCACTCTCTAGCGGGCCTCTCCTACGGGCAGTACTTC.

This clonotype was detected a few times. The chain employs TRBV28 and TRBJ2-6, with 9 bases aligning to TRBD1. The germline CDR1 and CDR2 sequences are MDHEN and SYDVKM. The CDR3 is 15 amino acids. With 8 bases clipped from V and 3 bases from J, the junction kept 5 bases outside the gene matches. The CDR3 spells CASQTGGGGANVLTF. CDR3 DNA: TGTGCCAGCCAAACAGGGGGCGGTGGGGCCAACGTCCTGACTTTC.

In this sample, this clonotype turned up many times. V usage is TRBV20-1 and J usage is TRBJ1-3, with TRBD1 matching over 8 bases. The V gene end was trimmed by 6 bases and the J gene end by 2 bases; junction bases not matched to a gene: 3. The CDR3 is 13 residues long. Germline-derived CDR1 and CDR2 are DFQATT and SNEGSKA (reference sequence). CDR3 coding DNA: TGCAGTGCACGGACAGGGACTGGAAACACCATATATTTT. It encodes CSARTGTGNTIYF.

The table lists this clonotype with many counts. This CDR3 is CASSYSRGGEYGYTF. The CDR3 nucleotides are TGTGCCAGCAGTTACTCCCGCGGGGGCGAGTATGGCTACACCTTC. The V call is TRBV6-5, the J call TRBJ1-2; TRBD1 might be the D (6 bases). The V end lost 0 bases, the J end lost 5 bases, and 13 bases lay between the germline ends. CDR3 length equals 15 residues. In germline, CDR1 is MNHEY, CDR2 SVGAGI.

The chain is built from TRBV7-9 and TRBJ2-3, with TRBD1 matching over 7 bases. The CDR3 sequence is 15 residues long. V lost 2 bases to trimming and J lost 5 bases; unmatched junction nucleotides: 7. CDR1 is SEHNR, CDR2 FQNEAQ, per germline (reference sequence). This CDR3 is CASSLFKGAGDTQYF. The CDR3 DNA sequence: TGTGCCAGCAGCTTATTCAAGGGGGCAGGAGATACGCAGTATTTT. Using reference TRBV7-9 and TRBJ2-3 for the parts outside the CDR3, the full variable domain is DTGVSQNPRHKITKRGQNVTFRCDPISEHNRLYWYRQTLGQGPEFLTYFQNEAQLEKSRLLSDRFSAERPKGSFSTLEIQRTEQGDSAMYLCASSLFKGAGDTQYFGPGTRLTVL.

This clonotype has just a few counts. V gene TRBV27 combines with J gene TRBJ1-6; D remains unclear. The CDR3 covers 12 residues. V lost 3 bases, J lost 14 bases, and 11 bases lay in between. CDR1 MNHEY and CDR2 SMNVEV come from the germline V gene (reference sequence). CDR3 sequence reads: CASSFIAGSLHF. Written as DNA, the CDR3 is TGTGCCAGCAGTTTTATAGCCGGATCCCTCCACTTT.

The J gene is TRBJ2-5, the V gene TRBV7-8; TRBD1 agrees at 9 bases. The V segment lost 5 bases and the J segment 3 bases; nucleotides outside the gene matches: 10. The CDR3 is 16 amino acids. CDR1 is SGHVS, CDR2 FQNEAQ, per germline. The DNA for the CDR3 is TGTGCCAGCAGCCCTCCCGGGACAGGGAAAAAAGAGACCCAGTACTTC. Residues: CASSPPGTGKKETQYF.

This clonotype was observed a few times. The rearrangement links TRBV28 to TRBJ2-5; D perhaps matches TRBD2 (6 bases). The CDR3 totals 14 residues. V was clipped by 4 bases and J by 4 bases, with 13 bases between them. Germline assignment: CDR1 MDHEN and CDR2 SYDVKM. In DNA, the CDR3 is TGTGCCAGCAGTTCCCCTCGGGGGACAGAGACCCAGTACTTC. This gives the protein CASSSPRGTETQYF.

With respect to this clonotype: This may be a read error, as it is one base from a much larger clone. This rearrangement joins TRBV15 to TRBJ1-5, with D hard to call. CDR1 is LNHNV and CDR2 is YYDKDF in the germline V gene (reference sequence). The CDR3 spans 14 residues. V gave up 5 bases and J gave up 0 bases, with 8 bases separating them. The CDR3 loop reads CATSGEVSNQPQHF. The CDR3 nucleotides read TGTGCCACCAGCGGGGAAGTTAGCAATCAGCCCCAGCATTTT.

The CDR3 DNA is TGTGCCACCAGCAGAGATTACCCAGGGGTTTCTGATGAAAAACTGTTTTTT. Amino acids: CATSRDYPGVSDEKLFF. This chain connects TRBV15 to TRBJ1-4; tentatively, D is TRBD1 (6 bases). The germline gives CDR1 LNHNV, CDR2 YYDKDF (reference sequence). V was clipped by 0 bases and J by 6 bases, with 17 bases between them. There are 17 residues in the CDR3. The variable domain in full, with the rest retrieved from reference TRBV15 and TRBJ1-4, is DAMVIQNPRYQVTQFGKPVTLSCSQTLNHNVMYWYQQKSSQAPKLLFHYYDKDFNNEADTPDNFQSRRPNTSFCFLDIRSPGLGDTAMYLCATSRDYPGVSDEKLFFGSGTQLSVL.

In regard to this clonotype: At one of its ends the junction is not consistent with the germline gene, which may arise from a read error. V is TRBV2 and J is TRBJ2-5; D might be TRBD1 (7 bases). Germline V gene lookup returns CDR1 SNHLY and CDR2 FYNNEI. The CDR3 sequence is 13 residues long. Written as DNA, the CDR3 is TGTGCCAGCAGTGGGACAGGAGGGGAGACCCAGTATTTC. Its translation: CASSGTGGETQYF.